The 9 T cell receptor beta chains below all came from one sample that was sequenced in a study of identifying expanded T cells in peripheral blood. TCRdb's table, derived via immunoSEQ multiplex PCR, lists solely in-frame clones and lacks some. The sample holds over 75,000 clones, around 88% seen once. Sequenced: blood. The source of these receptors is a person aged 18-69 years in good health.

The chain employs TRBV13 and TRBJ2-3; 11 bases agree with TRBD2. After removal of 0 bases from V and 0 bases from J, the junction contained 2 bases not matched to a gene. From germline, CDR1 is PRHDT and CDR2 FYEKMQ (reference sequence). The CDR3 runs to 17 residues. Written as DNA, the CDR3 is TGTGCCAGCAGCTTAGGCCTAGCGGGGGGAAGCACAGATACGCAGTATTTT. Protein sequence: CASSLGLAGGSTDTQYF.

The rearrangement joins TRBV28 to TRBJ2-5, with D tentatively TRBD1 or TRBD2 (5 bases each). CDR1 and CDR2 (germline): MDHEN, SYDVKM. The CDR3 sequence is 13 residues long. V lost 8 bases, J lost 5 bases, and 15 bases lay in between. The CDR3 DNA reads TGTGCCAGCTCCCACCAGTGGGGGGAGACCCAGTACTTC. The encoded protein is CASSHQWGETQYF.

The chain links TRBV4-1 to TRBJ2-7, with TRBD1 as a possible D gene (6 bases). Trimming cost V 1 base and J 1 base, with 11 bases left between them. Germline CDR1 is MGHRA and CDR2 is YSYEKL. The CDR3 length is 15 residues. The CDR3 is CASSQVGAESYEQYF. In DNA, the CDR3 is TGCGCCAGCAGCCAAGTGGGGGCCGAATCCTACGAGCAGTACTTC.

The chain carries TRBV28 and TRBJ1-3; D is undetermined. Germline V lookup: CDR1 MDHEN, CDR2 SYDVKM. The ends were cut back, 5 bases at V and 0 bases at J, with 8 bases in the middle. CDR3 length equals 14 residues. In DNA, the CDR3 is TGTGCCAGCAGTCCCCCAAACTCTGGAAACACCATATATTTT. Translated, it gives CASSPPNSGNTIYF. The full variable domain, its missing parts supplied by reference TRBV28 and TRBJ1-3, is DVKVTQSSRYLVKRTGEKVFLECVQDMDHENMFWYRQDPGLGLRLIYFSYDVKMKEKGDIPEGYSVSREKKERFSLILESASTNQTSMYLCASSPPNSGNTIYFGEGSWLTVV.

The genes are TRBV5-4 and TRBJ2-2; D perhaps matches TRBD2 (6 bases). The ends were cut back, 4 bases at V and 6 bases at J, with 10 bases in the middle. Per germline, CDR1 SGHNT and CDR2 YYREEE (reference sequence). The CDR3 sequence is 13 residues long. The CDR3 DNA reads as TGTGCCAGCAGCCCTGGACTATCCGGGGAGCTGTTTTTT. This gives the protein CASSPGLSGELFF.

This chain joins TRBV28 and TRBJ1-2; D might be TRBD1 (5 bases). Trimming stripped 4 bases from V and 4 bases from J, with 10 bases between. This CDR3 is 13 amino acids long. Germline CDR1 and CDR2: MDHEN and SYDVKM. The CDR3 here is CASSSGGGYGYTF. The CDR3 DNA reads as TGTGCCAGCAGTTCCGGGGGGGGCTATGGCTACACCTTC.

The chain combines TRBV7-4 with TRBJ2-1; 9 bases fit TRBD2. The CDR3 spans 16 residues. Germline CDR1 reads SGHVT; CDR2 reads SQSDAQ. The V gene end was trimmed by 2 bases and the J gene end by 4 bases; junction bases not matched to a gene: 6. The CDR3 DNA reads TGTGCCAGCAGCTTACGTGATAGCGGGGGATACAATGAGCAGTTCTTC. Translation: CASSLRDSGGYNEQFF.

The chain is built from TRBV5-4 and TRBJ1-1; 8 bases match TRBD1. This CDR3 region has 14 residues. Germline V gene sequence: CDR1 SGHNT, CDR2 YYREEE (reference sequence). Germline trimming cut 3 bases from V and 1 base from J; bases unmatched to any gene: 2. The CDR3: CASSSGGRNTEAFF. CDR3 nucleotide sequence: TGTGCCAGCAGCTCAGGGGGCAGGAACACTGAAGCTTTCTTT.

The chain employs TRBV9 and TRBJ1-2; 10 nucleotides agree with TRBD1. After removal of 2 bases from V and 2 bases from J, the junction contained 3 bases not matched to a gene. The CDR3 sequence is 15 residues long. Germline loops: CDR1 SGDLS, CDR2 YYNGEE. The CDR3 bases are TGTGCCAGCAGCGTGTCGGGACAGGGGAACTATGGCTACACCTTC. Protein sequence: CASSVSGQGNYGYTF.